Listed here are 21 T cell receptor beta chains from one sample, sequenced in a study of PD-1 blockade in classical Hodgkin lymphoma. Relapse was seen in all patients after autologous stem cell transplantation, and brentuximab vedotin exposure was variable. Profiled with immunoSEQ multiplex PCR; TCRdb holds only in-frame clones, not every one. Here the sample spans 35,000 to 40,000 clones, around 88% being singletons. The sample consisted of peripheral blood mononuclear cells (PBMCs), taken before the second cycle of nivolumab. The receptors here all came from a human donor with classical Hodgkin lymphoma.

The chain links TRBV28 to TRBJ1-3; 9 positions match TRBD1. V dropped 5 bases and J dropped 3; count of bases not matched to a gene: 8. This CDR3 has 16 amino acids. The germline V gene has CDR1 MDHEN and CDR2 SYDVKM. The CDR3 sequence: CASSHQQGAFGNTIYF. DNA for the CDR3: TGTGCCAGCAGTCACCAACAGGGGGCTTTTGGAAACACCATATATTTT.

V and J are TRBV27 and TRBJ1-2, with D tentatively TRBD1 (6 bases). V lost 8 bases and J lost 8, with 21 bases in between. The CDR3 has 14 amino acids. Germline CDR1 reads MNHEY; CDR2 reads SMNVEV (reference sequence). This CDR3 reads CASGMGGDTGGYTF. CDR3 in DNA: TGTGCCAGCGGTATGGGGGGCGATACGGGAGGCTACACCTTC.

DNA for the CDR3: TGCAGCGCAGTGTACAGCCCTGGTTCCCAGCATTTT. Translation: CSAVYSPGSQHF. V is TRBV29-1 and J is TRBJ1-5; D not resolved. Per the germline V gene, CDR1 is SQVTM and CDR2 is ANQGSEA. The CDR3 is 12 amino acids. Trimming left V 7 bases short and J 11 bases short, with 18 bases between.

The V gene is TRBV6-1, the J gene TRBJ2-7; possible D gene TRBD1, 5 bases. Trimming left V 2 bases short and J 3 bases short, with 14 bases between. CDR3 length: 15 amino acids. The germline gives CDR1 MNHNS, CDR2 SASEGT. CDR3 residues: CASSESWGVIYEQYF. The CDR3 nucleotides are TGTGCCAGCAGTGAAAGTTGGGGCGTAATCTACGAGCAGTACTTC.

The J gene is TRBJ2-7, the V gene TRBV11-3; 8 nucleotides align to TRBD2. CDR3 length: 15 residues. After removal of 3 bases from V and 1 base from J, the junction contained 5 bases not matched to a gene. The V gene's germline CDR1 is SGHNT and CDR2 YENEEA. The CDR3 sequence: CASSFGGRRSYEQYF. The CDR3 DNA reads as TGTGCCAGCAGCTTTGGCGGGAGGAGGTCCTACGAGCAGTACTTC.

The gene calls are TRBV19 and TRBJ2-6; no clear D. This CDR3 region has 15 residues. The V gene lost 4 bases and the J gene lost 0 bases, with 7 bases spanning the gap. Germline V CDR1 and CDR2: LNHDA, SQIVND (reference sequence). CDR3 DNA: TGTGCCAGTAGTAGCAGGAACTCTGGGGCCAACGTCCTGACTTTC. Protein: CASSSRNSGANVLTF.

The chain joins TRBV10-2 to TRBJ1-4; D is unclear. The CDR3 length is 12 residues. Trimming removed 4 bases from V and 8 bases from J, with 8 bases in between. In germline, CDR1 is WSHSY, CDR2 SAAADI. CDR3: CASSVGGEKLFF. Here the CDR3 DNA reads TGCGCCAGCAGTGTGGGAGGCGAAAAACTGTTTTTT.

The gene calls are TRBV9 and TRBJ2-3; no clear D gene. Germline values: CDR1 SGDLS, CDR2 YYNGEE. This CDR3 contains 15 residues. The V end was cut by 2 bases, the J end by 3 bases, with 13 bases between. CDR3 amino acids: CASSVRDWATDTQYF. The DNA for the CDR3 is TGTGCCAGCAGCGTCCGCGACTGGGCAACAGATACGCAGTATTTT.

V and J are TRBV10-3 and TRBJ2-2; D is perhaps TRBD1 (5 bases). The CDR3 is made up of 15 amino acids. Germline CDR1 is ENHRY and CDR2 is SYGVKD. With 6 bases removed from V and 2 bases from J, the gap between germline ends came to 13 bases. CDR3 nucleotide sequence: TGTGCCATCAGGCTGGGGCAGGGAAACACCGGGGAGCTGTTTTTT. Protein product: CAIRLGQGNTGELFF.

This rearrangement joins TRBV18 to TRBJ2-7; TRBD2 might be the D (6 bases). CDR1 and CDR2 (germline): KGHSH, LQKENI. This CDR3 contains 14 residues. V lost 2 bases and J 3 bases, leaving 11 bases between the germline ends. The CDR3 loop is CASSPTGLNYEQYF. CDR3 DNA sequence: TGTGCCAGCTCACCAACTGGACTAAACTACGAGCAGTACTTC.

J is TRBJ2-7 and V is TRBV11-2; maybe TRBD2 (5 bases). V dropped 0 bases and J dropped 3 bases, with 21 bases sitting between them. From germline, CDR1 is SGHAT and CDR2 FQNNGV. The CDR3 is 18 residues long. CDR3 in DNA: TGTGCCAGCAGCTTAGAGATTCCTCAGGTGGTAGGGAGCTACGAGCAGTACTTC. Translation gives CASSLEIPQVVGSYEQYF.

V gene TRBV11-3 combines with J gene TRBJ1-3; TRBD1 matches 7 bases. This CDR3 region has 16 residues. CDR1 and CDR2 from the germline V gene are SGHNT and YENEEA. Unmatched junction bases numbered 8, after V lost 5 bases and J lost 1 base. As DNA, the CDR3 is TGTGCCAGCAGCCCTGGTCCGGGACAGTCTGGAAACACCATATATTTT. Protein product: CASSPGPGQSGNTIYF.

The chain links TRBV7-9 to TRBJ1-2, with TRBD1 as a possible D gene (6 bases). Looked up from germline, CDR1 is SEHNR and CDR2 is FQNEAQ (reference sequence). V lost 3 bases and J lost 7, with 12 bases in between. The CDR3 is 13 residues long. DNA for the CDR3: TGTGCCAGCAGCTTGGACAGAGGTCTTGGCTACACCTTC. It encodes CASSLDRGLGYTF.

The chain uses TRBV16 and TRBJ2-5; 8 bases are a match to TRBD1. CDR1 and CDR2 (germline): KGHSY, FQNENV. This CDR3 region has 15 residues. V lost 4 bases, J lost 5 bases, and 9 bases stayed unmatched. CDR3 in amino acids: CASSRPGQEYETQYF. In DNA form, the CDR3 reads TGTGCCAGCAGCCGGCCGGGACAGGAGTACGAGACCCAGTACTTC.

This chain uses TRBV4-1 with TRBJ2-3; TRBD2 agrees at 12 bases. Germline V gene data show CDR1 as MGHRA and CDR2 as YSYEKL. The CDR3 loop spans 16 amino acids. Unmatched junction bases numbered 13, after V lost 4 bases and J lost 11 bases. CDR3 loop: CASSRWTSGTGGKQYF. The CDR3 DNA reads as TGCGCCAGCAGCCGGTGGACTAGCGGGACCGGTGGAAAGCAGTATTTT.

This clone was seen a single time. The chain uses TRBV6-6 and TRBJ2-1, with D possibly TRBD2 on 6 matching bases. The CDR3 contains 14 residues. The germline V gene encodes CDR1 MNHNY and CDR2 SVGAGI (reference sequence). V shed 8 bases and J shed 5 bases, with 16 bases lying between them. CDR3 sequence: CASLLPGEHNEQFF. The CDR3 region has the DNA TGTGCCAGCCTACTCCCGGGGGAGCACAATGAGCAGTTCTTC.

This chain links TRBV7-3 with TRBJ2-1; D is perhaps TRBD2 (6 bases). Germline V gene lookup returns CDR1 SGHTA and CDR2 FQGTGA. The CDR3 contains 15 residues. Trimming took 5 bases from V and 0 from J, leaving 11 bases between them. DNA for the CDR3: TGTGCCAGCAGCAGCGGGCTGAGCTCCTACAATGAGCAGTTCTTC. Translated, it gives CASSSGLSSYNEQFF.

The chain employs TRBV4-1 and TRBJ2-3, with a possible D match to TRBD2 (6 bases). Trimming shortened V by 4 bases and J by 3 bases, and 17 bases separated the two germline ends. CDR3 length equals 16 residues. Germline values: CDR1 MGHRA, CDR2 YSYEKL. CDR3 sequence: CASSPTTGAETDTQYF. CDR3 sequence (DNA): TGCGCCAGCAGCCCCACTACGGGAGCGGAGACAGATACGCAGTATTTT.

The chain employs TRBV11-2 and TRBJ1-1; no firm D call. The germline V gene encodes CDR1 SGHAT and CDR2 FQNNGV. CDR3 length: 16 residues. V was pared by 3 bases and J by 5 bases, with 19 bases between. CDR3 nucleotides: TGTGCCAGCAGCTTTAGCCCCCCCTGGGCCGGGACTGAAGCTTTCTTT. Protein: CASSFSPPWAGTEAFF.

CDR3: CASSFVETQYF. The CDR3 nucleotides are TGTGCCAGCAGTTTCGTGGAGACCCAGTACTTC. The rearrangement links TRBV28 to TRBJ2-5; D gene uncertain. The CDR3 loop spans 11 amino acids. Between the trimmed V and J ends, which lost 3 bases and 5 bases, there was a span of 4 bases. Per germline, CDR1 MDHEN and CDR2 SYDVKM.

CDR3 loop: CASSSGLPPNKAFF. The CDR3 nucleotides are TGTGCCAGCAGCAGCGGACTCCCCCCAAATAAAGCTTTCTTT. The V call is TRBV5-8, the J call TRBJ1-1, with no clear D. CDR3 length: 14 amino acids. V lost 4 bases, J lost 9 bases, and 19 bases lay in between. Per germline, CDR1 SGHTS and CDR2 YDEGEE.